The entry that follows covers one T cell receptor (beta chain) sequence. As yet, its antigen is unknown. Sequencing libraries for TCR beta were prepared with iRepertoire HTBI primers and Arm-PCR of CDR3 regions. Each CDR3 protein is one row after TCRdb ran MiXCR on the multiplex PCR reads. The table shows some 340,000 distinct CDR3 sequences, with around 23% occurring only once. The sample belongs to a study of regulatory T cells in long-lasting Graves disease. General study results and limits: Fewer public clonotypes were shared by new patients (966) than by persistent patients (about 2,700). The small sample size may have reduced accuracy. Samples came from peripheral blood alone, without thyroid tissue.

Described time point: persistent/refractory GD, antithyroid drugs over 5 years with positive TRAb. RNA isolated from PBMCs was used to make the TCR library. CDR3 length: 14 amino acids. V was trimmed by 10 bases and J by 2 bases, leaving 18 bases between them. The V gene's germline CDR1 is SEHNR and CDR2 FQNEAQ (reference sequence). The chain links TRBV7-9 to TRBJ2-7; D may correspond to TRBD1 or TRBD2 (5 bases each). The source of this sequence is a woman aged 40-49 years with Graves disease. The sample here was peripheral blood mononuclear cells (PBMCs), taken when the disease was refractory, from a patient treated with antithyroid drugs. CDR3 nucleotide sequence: TGTGCCACCGGCCCGGGACCAGCCACCTACGAGCAGTACTTC. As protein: CATGPGPATYEQYF. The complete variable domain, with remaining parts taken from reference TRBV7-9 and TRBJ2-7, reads DTGVSQNPRHKITKRGQNVTFRCDPISEHNRLYWYRQTLGQGPEFLTYFQNEAQLEKSRLLSDRFSAERPKGSFSTLEIQRTEQGDSAMYLCATGPGPATYEQYFGPGTRLTVT.